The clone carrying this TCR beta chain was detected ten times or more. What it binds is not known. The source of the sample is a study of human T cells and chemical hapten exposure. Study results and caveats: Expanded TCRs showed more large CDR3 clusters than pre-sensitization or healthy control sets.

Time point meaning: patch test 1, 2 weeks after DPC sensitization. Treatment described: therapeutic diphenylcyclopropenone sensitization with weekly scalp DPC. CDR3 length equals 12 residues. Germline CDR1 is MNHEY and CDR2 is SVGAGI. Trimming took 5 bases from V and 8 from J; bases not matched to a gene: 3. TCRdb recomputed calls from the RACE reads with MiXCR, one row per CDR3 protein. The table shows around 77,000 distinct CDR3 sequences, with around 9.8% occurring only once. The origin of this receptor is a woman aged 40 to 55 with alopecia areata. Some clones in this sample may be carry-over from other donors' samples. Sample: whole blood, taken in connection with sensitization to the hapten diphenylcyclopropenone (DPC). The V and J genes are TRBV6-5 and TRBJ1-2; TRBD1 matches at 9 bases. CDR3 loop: CASSTGGRGYTF. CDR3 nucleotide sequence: TGTGCCAGCAGTACAGGGGGCCGAGGCTACACCTTC.